This T cell receptor (beta chain) appears in the sequencing data of a study of T cells in Graves' hyperthyroidism and ophthalmopathy. Remarks on this clonotype: Its antigen is undetermined.

Notes on the study in general: The blood repertoire included most of the expanded thyroid clonotypes above 0.001.

Germline V gene lookup returns CDR1 ENHRY and CDR2 SYGVKD. The CDR3 is made up of 11 amino acids. The ends were cut back, 5 bases at V and 4 bases at J, with 2 bases in the middle. RNA transcripts gave rise to amplified TCR beta CDR3 regions. The HTBI primer set drove a first-round RT-PCR of the TCR CDR3. A single record per CDR3 protein comes from TCRdb applying MiXCR to the multiplex PCR reads. The sample includes about 560,000 distinct CDR3 sequences, 46% seen only once; the top ten take just over 8%. The specimen was peripheral blood or thyroid tissue (not recorded which). This sequence originates from a woman younger than 35 with Graves' hyperthyroidism. The chain has TRBV10-3 and TRBJ2-2, with no clear D. The chain's CDR3 is CAISFTGELFF. CDR3 in DNA: TGTGCCATCAGTTTCACCGGGGAGCTGTTTTTT.